The count of the clone carrying this TCR beta chain is one. What it binds is not known. These data originate in a study of T cell responses to AZD1222 COVID-19 vaccine. Across the whole study: Timing groups of about 4 and about 12 weeks for second doses were pooled.

Looked up from germline, CDR1 is MNHEY and CDR2 is SVGAGI. The V end lost 4 bases, the J end lost 4 bases, and 8 bases lay between the germline ends. The CDR3 loop spans 14 amino acids. Points from the study as a whole: Spike-specific TCR breadth and depth rose after two AZD1222 doses.

Data came from immunoSEQ multiplex PCR; TCRdb stores just in-frame clones and leaves some out. The sample carries approximately 190,000 clones, approximately 91% recorded once. Material: peripheral blood, obtained on day 0 of AZD1222 vaccination. The rearrangement joins TRBV6-5 to TRBJ1-6; D is unclear. The source of this sequence is an adult in good health. The CDR3 here is CASSWTEYNSPLHF. As DNA, the CDR3 is TGTGCCAGCAGTTGGACCGAGTATAATTCACCCCTCCACTTT.